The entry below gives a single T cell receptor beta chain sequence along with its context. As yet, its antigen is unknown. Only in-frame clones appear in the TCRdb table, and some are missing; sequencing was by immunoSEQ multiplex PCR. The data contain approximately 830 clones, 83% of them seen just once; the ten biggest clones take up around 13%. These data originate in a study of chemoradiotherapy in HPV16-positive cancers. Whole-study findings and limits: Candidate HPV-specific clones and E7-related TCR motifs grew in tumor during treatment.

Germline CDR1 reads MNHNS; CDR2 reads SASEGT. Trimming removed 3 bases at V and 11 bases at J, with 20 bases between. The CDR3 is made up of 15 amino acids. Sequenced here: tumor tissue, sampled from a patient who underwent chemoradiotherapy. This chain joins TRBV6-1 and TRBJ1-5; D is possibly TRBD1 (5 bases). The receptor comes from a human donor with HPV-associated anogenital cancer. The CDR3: CASSDQRTFQEAQHF. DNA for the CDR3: TGTGCCAGCAGTGATCAGAGGACATTCCAAGAGGCCCAGCATTTT.